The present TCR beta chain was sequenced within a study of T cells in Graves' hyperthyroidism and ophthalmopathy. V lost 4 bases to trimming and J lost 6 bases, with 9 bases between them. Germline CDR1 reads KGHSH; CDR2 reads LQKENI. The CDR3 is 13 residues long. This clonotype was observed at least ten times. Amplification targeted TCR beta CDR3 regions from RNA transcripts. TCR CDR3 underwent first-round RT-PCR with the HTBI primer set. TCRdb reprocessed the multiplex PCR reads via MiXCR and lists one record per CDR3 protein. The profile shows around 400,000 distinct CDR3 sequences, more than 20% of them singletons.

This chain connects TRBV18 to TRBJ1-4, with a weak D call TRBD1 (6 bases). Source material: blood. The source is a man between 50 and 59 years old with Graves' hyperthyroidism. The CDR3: CASSRGQHEKLFF. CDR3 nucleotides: TGTGCCAGCTCACGAGGACAGCATGAAAAACTGTTTTTT. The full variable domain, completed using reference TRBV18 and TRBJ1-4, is NAGVMQNPRHLVRRRGQEARLRCSPMKGHSHVYWYRQLPEEGLKFMVYLQKENIIDESGMPKERFSAEFPKEGPSILRIQQVVRGDSAAYFCASSRGQHEKLFFGSGTQLSVL.